The 16 T cell receptor beta chains listed next were all sequenced from one sample in a study of CXCR3-negative and CXCR3-positive naive CD8 T cells. The libraries of TRB cDNA were prepared using 5' RACE with UMI labels. One entry per CDR3 protein, without DNA, is what TCRdb gives after re-calling the 5' RACE reads. In all, the sample yields tens of thousands of distinct CDR3 sequences. Sequenced material: naive CXCR3- CD8+ T cells from blood. The subset here: CD45RO-CCR7+CD27+CD95- naive CD8+ T cells lacking CXCR3 (TNR3-). These receptors were obtained from a human donor in good health. Some clones in this sample may be carry-over from other donors' samples.

This chain joins TRBV7-2 and TRBJ2-3. CDR3 size: 12 residues. In germline, CDR1 is SGHTA, CDR2 FQGNSA. The CDR3 sequence is CASSLVEDTQYF.

The chain uses TRBV29-1 and TRBJ2-7; TCRdb lists TRBD1, though no DNA is available to test this call. The germline CDR1 and CDR2 sequences are SQVTM and ANQGSEA. This CDR3 has 15 residues. CDR3 sequence: CSVETGGDSSYEQYF.

This chain uses TRBV19 with TRBJ2-7; TCRdb designates TRBD1, a call that cannot be tested without DNA. Per germline, CDR1 LNHDA and CDR2 SQIVND (reference sequence). The CDR3 is made up of 14 amino acids. The CDR3 protein is CATSRLGASYEQYF.

The chain recombines TRBV29-1 with TRBJ2-3; TCRdb's D call of TRBD1 is untestable without DNA. This CDR3 has 14 residues. From germline, CDR1 is SQVTM and CDR2 ANQGSEA. The CDR3 here is CSVEGPRVPDTQYF.

The J gene is TRBJ2-5, the V gene TRBV7-9; TCRdb's assignment of TRBD2 cannot be checked, as there is no DNA. The CDR3 covers 15 residues. The germline gives CDR1 SEHNR, CDR2 FQNEAQ (reference sequence). The chain's CDR3 is CASSSSGEIQETQYF. Variable domain in full (rest from reference TRBV7-9 and TRBJ2-5): DTGVSQNPRHKITKRGQNVTFRCDPISEHNRLYWYRQTLGQGPEFLTYFQNEAQLEKSRLLSDRFSAERPKGSFSTLEIQRTEQGDSAMYLCASSSSGEIQETQYFGPGTRLLVL.

The gene calls are TRBV7-3 and TRBJ2-3; the TRBD1 assignment by TCRdb is unverifiable without DNA. Germline V gene sequence: CDR1 SGHTA, CDR2 FQGTGA. The CDR3 extends over 14 amino acids. Here the CDR3 reads CASSPRGHSDTQYF.

This chain joins TRBV27 and TRBJ1-1. The CDR3 length is 16 residues. The V gene's germline CDR1 is MNHEY and CDR2 SMNVEV (reference sequence). CDR3: CASSLYSVTIGTEAFF.

V usage is TRBV5-1 and J usage is TRBJ2-7; TCRdb's assignment of TRBD1 cannot be checked, as there is no DNA. This CDR3 contains 19 residues. From germline, CDR1 is SGHRS and CDR2 YFSETQ. This CDR3 reads CASSLGAGGRGSPSYEQYF.

The J gene is TRBJ1-1, the V gene TRBV6-2 or TRBV6-3. Germline CDR1 and CDR2: MNHEY and SVGEGT. The length of the CDR3 is 14 residues. The CDR3 is CASSYSGGNTEAFF.

The chain couples TRBV29-1 to TRBJ1-1; as DNA is missing, the TRBD1 call by TCRdb cannot be tested. The germline CDR1 and CDR2 sequences are SQVTM and ANQGSEA. The CDR3 loop spans 11 amino acids. The CDR3 loop reads CSKGQALEAFF. Combining the CDR3 with reference TRBV29-1 and TRBJ1-1 gives the whole variable domain SAVISQKPSRDICQRGTSLTIQCQVDSQVTMMFWYRQQPGQSLTLIATANQGSEATYESGFVIDKFPISRPNLTFSTLTVSNMSPEDSSIYLCSKGQALEAFFGQGTRLTVV.

The gene calls are TRBV2 and TRBJ1-1; TCRdb's assignment of TRBD1 cannot be checked, as there is no DNA. The CDR3 is 14 amino acids. Germline V gene sequence: CDR1 SNHLY, CDR2 FYNNEI. Here the CDR3 reads CASSWGQGNTEAFF.

J is TRBJ2-7 and V is TRBV7-2; without DNA, the TCRdb call of TRBD1 cannot be checked. Germline V CDR1 and CDR2: SGHTA, FQGNSA. The CDR3 extends over 14 amino acids. The CDR3 loop is CASSLGDISYEQYF.

The chain uses TRBV20-1 and TRBJ2-5; TCRdb lists TRBD2, though no DNA is available to test this call. Germline loops: CDR1 DFQATT, CDR2 SNEGSKA (reference sequence). The CDR3 is made up of 15 amino acids. Here the CDR3 reads CSASDSGGGQETQYF.

The rearrangement uses TRBV29-1 and TRBJ2-5; TCRdb's D call, TRBD1, is unchecked because there is no DNA. CDR3 length: 12 amino acids. CDR1 SQVTM and CDR2 ANQGSEA come from the germline V gene. CDR3 in amino acids: CSVLDRLGTQYF.

The rearrangement links TRBV10-3 to TRBJ2-5. This CDR3 is built from 14 residues. The V gene's germline CDR1 is ENHRY and CDR2 SYGVKD. The CDR3 loop reads CAISEPTLQETQYF.

This sequence joins TRBV7-9 and TRBJ2-7; TCRdb picks TRBD1, but there is no DNA to check that call. CDR3 length: 17 residues. Germline V gene sequence: CDR1 SEHNR, CDR2 FQNEAQ (reference sequence). The CDR3 sequence is CASSTHHRQGGLYEQYF.